One and the same sample provided the 4 T cell receptor beta chains below, sequenced in a study of blood T cell repertoires in COVID-19. Measured with immunoSEQ multiplex PCR; TCRdb has only the in-frame clones, and not every one. The sample yields over 100,000 clones, more than 65% seen once. The sequenced sample consisted of peripheral blood. These receptors were collected from a woman of 80 years or more with active or convalescent COVID-19.

The gene calls are TRBV5-6 and TRBJ1-4; TRBD1 aligns across 9 bases. The germline gives CDR1 SGHDT, CDR2 YYEEEE. CDR3 size: 14 residues. V lost 4 bases and J lost 8; bases outside the gene matches: 6. In DNA form, the CDR3 reads TGTGCCAGCAGCCCCGGGACAGGGATCGAAAAACTGTTTTTT. Amino acid sequence: CASSPGTGIEKLFF. Using reference TRBV5-6 and TRBJ1-4 for the parts outside the CDR3, the full variable domain is DAGVTQSPTHLIKTRGQQVTLRCSPKSGHDTVSWYQQALGQGPQFIFQYYEEEERQRGNFPDRFSGHQFPNYSSELNVNALLLGDSALYLCASSPGTGIEKLFFGSGTQLSVL.

About this clone itself: A read error may produce the germline difference seen at one junction end. The chain uses TRBV7-8 and TRBJ1-4, with 9 bases lining up with TRBD1. CDR1 is SGHVS and CDR2 is FQNEAQ in the germline V gene. The CDR3 has 16 residues. The CDR3 reads CASRLAYRGRGEKLFF. Here the CDR3 DNA reads TGTGCCAGCAGATTAGCGTACAGGGGGCGAGGTGAAAAACTGTTTTTT. Supplemented by reference TRBV7-8 and TRBJ1-4, the full variable domain reads GAGVSQSPRYKVAKRGQDVALRCDPISGHVSLFWYQQALGQGPEFLTYFQNEAQLDKSGLPSDRFFAERPEGSVSTLKIQRTQQEDSAVYLCASRLAYRGRGEKLFFGSGTQLSVL.

This chain uses TRBV6-5 with TRBJ1-2; no firm D call. The CDR3 loop spans 14 amino acids. CDR1 is MNHEY, CDR2 SVGAGI, per germline. V lost 8 bases and J lost 4, with 17 bases in between. This CDR3 reads CASLRNPGSYGYTF. CDR3 sequence (DNA): TGTGCCAGCTTGCGGAATCCCGGGAGCTATGGCTACACCTTC.

This sequence joins TRBV5-5 and TRBJ2-2; D might be TRBD2 (6 bases). Trimming pared 4 bases from V and 6 bases from J, leaving 19 bases between. This CDR3 is 16 amino acids long. Germline V CDR1 and CDR2: SGHKS, YYEKEE (reference sequence). The CDR3 nucleotides read TGTGCCAGCAGCCCCGGACGGGAGCCTAGTGCCGGGGAGCTGTTTTTT. Encoded protein: CASSPGREPSAGELFF.